The 31 T cell receptor beta chains below come from one sample, sequenced in a study of CD8 T cells in Susac syndrome. Random-hexamer reverse transcription was applied to roughly 0.45 to 1 ug RNA. Each CDR3 protein is one row after TCRdb ran MiXCR on the immunoSEQ multiplex PCR reads. The sample lists some 220,000 distinct CDR3 sequences, 95% occurring once. Sequencing used CD4+ T cells from PBMCs. Receptor source: a human donor with multiple sclerosis.

The V and J genes are TRBV20-1 and TRBJ2-1, with 9 bases identical to TRBD1. J lost 2 bases, V lost 6 bases, and 11 bases had no gene match. The CDR3 has 16 residues. Per the germline V gene, CDR1 is DFQATT and CDR2 is SNEGSKA (reference sequence). In DNA, the CDR3 is TGCAGTGCCGTCCCGCCCGGGACAGGGACCTACAATGAGCAGTTCTTC. Its translation is CSAVPPGTGTYNEQFF.

V usage is TRBV19 and J usage is TRBJ2-6; D gene ambiguous. CDR3 length: 14 amino acids. Trimming took 6 bases from V and 4 from J, leaving 10 bases between them. Germline V gene data show CDR1 as LNHDA and CDR2 as SQIVND (reference sequence). For the CDR3, the DNA is TGTGCCAGTAGAGCGCGCTCCGGGGCCAACGTCCTGACTTTC. This gives the protein CASRARSGANVLTF.

V usage is TRBV15 and J usage is TRBJ1-1; no reliable D call. V was clipped by 5 bases and J by 0 bases, with 10 bases between them. The CDR3 totals 14 residues. Germline assignment: CDR1 LNHNV and CDR2 YYDKDF (reference sequence). As DNA, the CDR3 is TGTGCCACCAGCCGATATAAGGTGAACACTGAAGCTTTCTTT. Translating gives CATSRYKVNTEAFF.

The chain carries TRBV5-4 and TRBJ2-1, with TRBD2 matching 11 bases. CDR3 size: 17 residues. Germline V gives CDR1 SGHNT, CDR2 YYREEE (reference sequence). J gave up 4 bases and V 3 bases, and 9 bases lay outside the gene matches. The CDR3 DNA reads as TGTGCCAGCAGCTCCTCATCTAGCGGGGGGACGTACAATGAGCAGTTCTTC. This codes for CASSSSSSGGTYNEQFF.

The gene calls are TRBV30 and TRBJ2-1; D not certain. The germline V and J ends were trimmed by 1 base and 9 bases, with 10 bases remaining between them. The germline V gene has CDR1 GTSNPN and CDR2 SVGIG (reference sequence). CDR3 length: 12 residues. The CDR3 loop reads CAWSEDGTEQFF. The CDR3 nucleotides read TGTGCCTGGAGTGAAGACGGTACTGAGCAGTTCTTC.

The chain joins TRBV29-1 to TRBJ2-3; 11 nucleotides align to TRBD2. From germline, CDR1 is SQVTM and CDR2 ANQGSEA. The CDR3 is 18 amino acids. Germline trimming cut 7 bases from V and 6 bases from J; bases unmatched to any gene: 21. CDR3 nucleotides: TGCAGCGCAGAAGGGGATATAAGACTAGCGGGAAGGGGGGATACGCAGTATTTT. Translation gives CSAEGDIRLAGRGDTQYF.

The chain joins TRBV10-3 to TRBJ2-5; 7 positions agree with TRBD2. The CDR3 contains 13 residues. CDR1 and CDR2 (germline): ENHRY, SYGVKD. The ends lost 6 bases at V and 4 bases at J; junction bases unmatched: 5. In DNA, the CDR3 is TGTGCCATCAGACGGGCTAGCGGAGAGACCCAGTACTTC. As protein: CAIRRASGETQYF.

This sequence joins TRBV20-1 and TRBJ2-7, with 7 nucleotides matching TRBD1. After removal of 5 bases from V and 2 bases from J, the junction contained 3 bases not matched to a gene. Germline CDR1 is DFQATT and CDR2 is SNEGSKA (reference sequence). The CDR3 is made up of 12 amino acids. As DNA, the CDR3 is TGCAGTGCTGGGGGACAGACCTACGAGCAGTACTTC. This translates into CSAGGQTYEQYF.

V is TRBV9 and J is TRBJ2-6; TRBD1 aligns across 10 bases. Germline V gives CDR1 SGDLS, CDR2 YYNGEE. Germline trimming cut 3 bases from V and 0 bases from J; bases unmatched to any gene: 12. This CDR3 has 20 amino acids. In nucleotides, the CDR3 is TGTGCCAGCAGCGGAGACGACAGGGGGCGCAGGGACTCTGGGGCCAACGTCCTGACTTTC. Protein product: CASSGDDRGRRDSGANVLTF. Looking up the rest from reference TRBV9 and TRBJ2-6 gives the full variable domain: DSGVTQTPKHLITATGQRVTLRCSPRSGDLSVYWYQQSLDQGLQFLIQYYNGEERAKGNILERFSAQQFPDLHSELNLSSLELGDSALYFCASSGDDRGRRDSGANVLTFGAGSRLTVL.

The chain is built from TRBV27 and TRBJ1-1; D is perhaps TRBD1 (5 bases). Germline V gene data show CDR1 as MNHEY and CDR2 as SMNVEV (reference sequence). The V and J ends lost 0 bases and 10 bases respectively, with 15 bases between them. CDR3 length equals 14 residues. As DNA, the CDR3 is TGTGCCAGCAGTTTATCGGGGGTTCCTTCGGGAGCTTTCTTT. It specifies CASSLSGVPSGAFF.

The CDR3 DNA reads TGCAGTGCTAGTAGTAGGCGCGAGCAGTACTTC. Its translation is CSASSRREQYF. The gene calls are TRBV20-1 and TRBJ2-7; D remains ambiguous. The CDR3 extends over 11 amino acids. Trimming took off 3 bases at V and 6 bases at J, with 9 bases between the two ends. The germline V gene has CDR1 DFQATT and CDR2 SNEGSKA (reference sequence).

The chain couples TRBV6-5 to TRBJ2-5; TRBD1 is a possible D gene (5 bases). Germline V gives CDR1 MNHEY, CDR2 SVGAGI. The CDR3 spans 15 residues. Trimming took off 6 bases at V and 7 bases at J, with 21 bases between the two ends. In DNA form, the CDR3 reads TGTGCCAGCAGCCCCGCAGGACAAGCCGCAGGGACCCAGTACTTC. It codes for CASSPAGQAAGTQYF.

The rearrangement uses TRBV20-1 and TRBJ2-4; perhaps TRBD1 as D (6 bases). V was trimmed by 3 bases and J by 0 bases, leaving 9 bases between them. This CDR3 has 14 amino acids. The germline V gene has CDR1 DFQATT and CDR2 SNEGSKA (reference sequence). Here the CDR3 reads CSARDRLAKNIQYF. Written as DNA, the CDR3 is TGCAGTGCTAGGGACAGACTAGCCAAAAACATTCAGTACTTC.

This rearrangement joins TRBV20-1 to TRBJ2-1, with D uncertain. The CDR3 runs to 15 residues. CDR1 DFQATT and CDR2 SNEGSKA come from the germline V gene (reference sequence). V was shortened by 5 bases and J by 8 bases, with 22 bases between the two germline ends. DNA of the CDR3: TGCAGTGCTCAATCCGGCCTGGTCCGAGGCGATGAGCAGTTCTTC. Its translation: CSAQSGLVRGDEQFF.

The J gene is TRBJ2-7, the V gene TRBV3-1; TRBD1 is a possible D gene (6 bases). The germline gives CDR1 LGHDT, CDR2 YNNKEL (reference sequence). This CDR3 contains 11 residues. Trimming took off 3 bases at V and 10 bases at J, with 10 bases between the two ends. The CDR3, as DNA: TGTGCCAGCAGCCAGGACAGTGGACAGTACTTC. Translating it yields CASSQDSGQYF.

The chain carries TRBV30 and TRBJ2-1, with a weak D call TRBD2 (6 bases). CDR3 length: 13 amino acids. V gave up 2 bases and J gave up 8 bases, with 13 bases separating them. Germline loops: CDR1 GTSNPN, CDR2 SVGIG (reference sequence). CDR3 coding DNA: TGTGCCTGGAGTCACGGGGGAGTGCATGAGCAGTTCTTC. Its protein is CAWSHGGVHEQFF.

V is TRBV15 and J is TRBJ2-1; no reliable D call. V gave up 3 bases and J gave up 10 bases, with 25 bases separating them. Per germline, CDR1 LNHNV and CDR2 YYDKDF (reference sequence). This CDR3 spans 17 amino acids. The CDR3 loop reads CATSRPHFPGPQREQFF. CDR3 nucleotide sequence: TGTGCCACCAGCAGGCCACATTTCCCGGGCCCCCAGAGGGAGCAGTTCTTC. The whole variable domain, remainder taken from reference TRBV15 and TRBJ2-1, is DAMVIQNPRYQVTQFGKPVTLSCSQTLNHNVMYWYQQKSSQAPKLLFHYYDKDFNNEADTPDNFQSRRPNTSFCFLDIRSPGLGDTAMYLCATSRPHFPGPQREQFFGPGTRLTVL.

The V and J genes are TRBV7-9 and TRBJ1-1, with D perhaps matching TRBD1 (5 bases). CDR1 is SEHNR and CDR2 is FQNEAQ in the germline V gene (reference sequence). The ends were cut back, 2 bases at V and 10 bases at J, with 20 bases in the middle. CDR3 size: 15 residues. This CDR3 reads CASSLTGGEVIGAFF. CDR3 in DNA: TGTGCCAGCAGCTTAACTGGAGGGGAGGTGATCGGAGCTTTCTTT.

The chain uses TRBV20-1 and TRBJ2-5; no clear D. The V and J ends lost 2 bases and 3 bases respectively, with 7 bases between them. The germline CDR1 and CDR2 sequences are DFQATT and SNEGSKA (reference sequence). The CDR3 covers 12 residues. The DNA for the CDR3 is TGCAGTGCTAGAAGAACAGAAGAGACCCAGTACTTC. Residues: CSARRTEETQYF.

The rearrangement uses TRBV4-1 and TRBJ2-1; a weak D match, TRBD2 (5 bases). V dropped 3 bases and J dropped 9 bases, with 12 bases sitting between them. The CDR3 has 13 residues. CDR1 is MGHRA, CDR2 YSYEKL, per germline. CDR3 nucleotide sequence: TGCGCCAGCAGCCAGGACGGGATCACTGAGCAGTTCTTC. It specifies CASSQDGITEQFF.

The chain has TRBV3-1 and TRBJ2-7, with 12 positions matching TRBD1. CDR1 is LGHDT, CDR2 YNNKEL, per germline (reference sequence). The CDR3 contains 15 residues. J was trimmed by 5 bases and V by 2 bases; bases with no gene match: 4. The CDR3 DNA sequence: TGTGCCAGCAGCCAACCCGGGACAGGGGGCAACGAGCAGTACTTC. Amino acid sequence: CASSQPGTGGNEQYF.

In its sample, this clonotype was seen once. The V call is TRBV28, the J call TRBJ2-4, with D perhaps matching TRBD2 (5 bases). This CDR3 has 15 residues. The V gene lost 4 bases and the J gene lost 7 bases, with 17 bases spanning the gap. Germline assignment: CDR1 MDHEN and CDR2 SYDVKM. The chain's CDR3 is CASSSLAFPGNIQYF. The CDR3 DNA reads as TGTGCCAGCAGTTCTCTGGCCTTCCCGGGGAACATTCAGTACTTC.

The chain carries TRBV9 and TRBJ1-2; a possible D gene is TRBD1 (5 bases). Germline V gene sequence: CDR1 SGDLS, CDR2 YYNGEE. CDR3 size: 14 residues. Deletions cut 6 bases from V and 3 bases from J, with 15 bases between. The CDR3: CASTPEGSHYGYTF. The CDR3 DNA sequence: TGTGCCAGCACCCCGGAGGGGTCCCACTATGGCTACACCTTC.

The chain carries TRBV20-1 and TRBJ2-5; 8 bases fit TRBD2. Germline assignment: CDR1 DFQATT and CDR2 SNEGSKA (reference sequence). Trimming cost V 3 bases and J 2 bases; bases outside gene matches: 8. The CDR3 runs 15 residues. CDR3 residues: CSASPLAGRQETQYF. Here the CDR3 DNA reads TGCAGTGCTAGCCCCCTAGCGGGCCGACAAGAGACCCAGTACTTC.

The chain links TRBV7-2 to TRBJ2-7, with D possibly being TRBD2 (5 bases). This CDR3 comprises 15 residues. With 0 bases removed from V and 5 bases from J, the gap between germline ends came to 14 bases. Germline V gives CDR1 SGHTA, CDR2 FQGNSA. The CDR3 sequence: CASSLAGLPGDEQYF. CDR3 bases: TGTGCCAGCAGCTTAGCCGGCCTACCCGGGGACGAGCAGTACTTC.

Here the CDR3 DNA reads TGTGCCAGCAGCCAAGATGGCTTACAAGAGACCCAGTACTTC. Its translation is CASSQDGLQETQYF. The chain combines TRBV3-1 with TRBJ2-5; D call uncertain. There are 14 residues in the CDR3. Trimming removed 0 bases from V and 2 bases from J, with 7 bases in between. Germline V gives CDR1 LGHDT, CDR2 YNNKEL (reference sequence).

The V call is TRBV6-6, the J call TRBJ2-7, with 7 positions matching TRBD1. This CDR3 region has 12 residues. Trimming at V came to 5 bases and at J to 4 bases, leaving 2 bases not matched to a gene. CDR1 MNHNY and CDR2 SVGAGI come from the germline V gene (reference sequence). CDR3 sequence reads: CASSKQGYEQYF. The CDR3 region has the DNA TGTGCCAGCAGTAAACAGGGGTACGAGCAGTACTTC.

The rearrangement links TRBV28 to TRBJ2-1; D not resolved. The ends were cut back, 6 bases at V and 2 bases at J, with 14 bases in the middle. The CDR3 has 15 amino acids. CDR1 and CDR2 from the germline V gene are MDHEN and SYDVKM. The CDR3 loop reads CASRSQRITYNEQFF. The CDR3 DNA follows: TGTGCCAGCAGATCCCAGAGGATCACCTACAATGAGCAGTTCTTC.

In its sample, this clonotype was seen once. This chain joins TRBV20-1 and TRBJ2-2, with D possibly TRBD2 on 6 matching bases. This CDR3 comprises 16 residues. Trimming removed 3 bases from V and 1 base from J, with 15 bases in between. Germline-derived CDR1 and CDR2 are DFQATT and SNEGSKA (reference sequence). The chain's CDR3 is CSARDAGKRNTGELFF. The CDR3 DNA sequence: TGCAGTGCTAGGGACGCGGGGAAAAGGAACACCGGGGAGCTGTTTTTT.

V and J are TRBV20-1 and TRBJ1-5; a weak D match, TRBD1 (6 bases). This CDR3 spans 13 amino acids. Looked up from germline, CDR1 is DFQATT and CDR2 is SNEGSKA (reference sequence). Trimming removed 3 bases from V and 11 bases from J, with 17 bases in between. DNA for the CDR3: TGCAGTGCTAGTCCAACCGGGACATCGTCCCAGCATTTT. It encodes CSASPTGTSSQHF.

J is TRBJ1-2 and V is TRBV29-1, with no clear D. Looked up from germline, CDR1 is SQVTM and CDR2 is ANQGSEA. The CDR3 covers 15 residues. V lost 1 base to trimming and J lost 4 bases, with 16 bases between them. The CDR3 here is CSVEGSLLIPYGYTF. The DNA of the CDR3 is TGCAGCGTTGAAGGTAGTCTTCTAATCCCCTATGGCTACACCTTC.